This T cell receptor beta chain was captured by sequencing in a study of cytomegalovirus exposure and HLA in healthy donors. In the case of this clone: Antigen unknown.

Study results and caveats: No immune exposure information besides CMV serostatus was available. In a later analysis, at a false discovery rate of 0.05, roughly 18,000 TCR beta sequences were associated with HLA alleles.

It was with 60 Vbeta and 13 Jbeta primers that the PCR ran. Using immunoSEQ multiplex PCR, the repertoire was profiled, and TCRdb retains in-frame clones only, with some absent. The sample holds under 200,000 clones; about 71% are singletons and the top ten take 2.8%. The V segment lost 7 bases and the J segment 2 bases; nucleotides outside the gene matches: 8. The CDR3 spans 15 residues. CDR1 and CDR2 from the germline V gene are MDHEN and SYDVKM. The sequenced sample consisted of PBMCs. This receptor was obtained from a woman aged 30 to 39 in good health and CMV-seronegative. V is TRBV28 and J is TRBJ2-5; TRBD1 agrees at 9 bases. Here the CDR3 reads CASTSGQGRQETQYF. CDR3 sequence (DNA): TGTGCCAGCACCTCCGGACAGGGGAGGCAAGAGACCCAGTACTTC.